These 12 T cell receptor beta chains were all obtained from the same sample, sequenced in a study of control samples from healthy donors and cancer patients. Data came from immunoSEQ multiplex PCR; TCRdb stores just in-frame clones and leaves some out. The sample has about 120,000 clones, about 87% seen once. The material sequenced was blood. Receptors were obtained from a man aged 25 to 45 in good health.

This chain uses TRBV6-5 with TRBJ1-1, with 10 bases aligning to TRBD1. The CDR3 sequence is 13 residues long. V was pared by 5 bases and J by 5 bases, with 2 bases of the junction left unmatched. CDR1 is MNHEY, CDR2 SVGAGI, per germline. DNA of the CDR3: TGTGCCAGCAGTCGGACAGGGGGGACTGAAGCTTTCTTT. Its protein is CASSRTGGTEAFF.

The rearrangement links TRBV5-1 to TRBJ2-1, with TRBD1 as a possible D gene (7 bases). The CDR3 is 12 residues long. Germline V gene sequence: CDR1 SGHRS, CDR2 YFSETQ. V lost 3 bases, J lost 15 bases, and 16 bases lay in between. CDR3 nucleotide sequence: TGCGCCAGCAGCTGGACAGGAGGGCCAGGGTTCTTC. It yields the protein CASSWTGGPGFF.

The chain recombines TRBV28 with TRBJ1-5, with D perhaps matching TRBD1 (6 bases). Germline assignment: CDR1 MDHEN and CDR2 SYDVKM. The V and J ends lost 5 bases and 0 bases respectively, with 11 bases between them. The CDR3 spans 15 residues. CDR3 residues: CASSPTGHSNQPQHF. Here the CDR3 DNA reads TGTGCCAGCAGTCCGACAGGACATAGCAATCAGCCCCAGCATTTT.

This clone has more than one count but fewer than ten. The rearrangement joins TRBV4-2 to TRBJ2-6; no reliable D call. This CDR3 is built from 17 residues. Germline CDR1 reads LGHNA; CDR2 reads YNFKEQ. V lost 0 bases and J 1 base, leaving 10 bases between the germline ends. The DNA for the CDR3 is TGTGCCAGCAGCCAAGAGACGTTCGGTTCTGGGGCCAACGTCCTGACTTTC. Translating it yields CASSQETFGSGANVLTF.

This chain uses TRBV12-3 or TRBV12-4 with TRBJ1-1; D is uncertain. The ends were cut back, 4 bases at V and 0 bases at J, with 6 bases in the middle. The CDR3 is 13 residues long. The CDR3 DNA is TGTGCCAGCAGTTCGGGGATGAACACTGAAGCTTTCTTT. Its protein is CASSSGMNTEAFF.

The genes are TRBV30 and TRBJ2-7; no clear D gene. The CDR3 runs 12 residues. Per the germline V gene, CDR1 is GTSNPN and CDR2 is SVGIG (reference sequence). The V and J ends lost 0 bases and 4 bases respectively, with 7 bases between them. In DNA form, the CDR3 reads TGTGCCTGGAGTGTCACGGGTTACGAGCAGTACTTC. This codes for CAWSVTGYEQYF.

This chain links TRBV5-6 with TRBJ1-4; 10 bases are shared with TRBD1. The trim removed 4 bases at V and 7 bases at J, leaving 13 bases unmatched. This CDR3 has 17 residues. The germline V gene encodes CDR1 SGHDT and CDR2 YYEEEE. Here the CDR3 DNA reads TGTGCCAGCAGCCTTCCCGGGACAGGGGAGTTTACTGAAAAACTGTTTTTT. Protein: CASSLPGTGEFTEKLFF.

The chain combines TRBV3-1 (or the pseudogene TRBV3-2) with TRBJ1-1; D possibly corresponds to TRBD1 (6 bases). This CDR3 contains 13 residues. V was clipped by 5 bases and J by 1 base, with 8 bases between them. CDR1 is LGHDT, CDR2 YNNKEL, per germline (reference sequence). As DNA, the CDR3 is TGTGCCAGCAGCAAGGGGGGGAACACTGAAGCTTTCTTT. It translates to CASSKGGNTEAFF.

This rearrangement joins TRBV6-1 to TRBJ2-1; no reliable D call. Germline loops: CDR1 MNHNS, CDR2 SASEGT. Trimming removed 0 bases at V and 6 bases at J, with 12 bases between. The CDR3 totals 15 residues. The chain's CDR3 is CASSEAGQYANEQFF. The CDR3 DNA follows: TGTGCCAGCAGTGAAGCCGGGCAGTATGCCAATGAGCAGTTCTTC.

The V gene is TRBV7-9, the J gene TRBJ1-1, with 9 bases fitting TRBD1. This CDR3 has 14 amino acids. Trimming at V came to 5 bases and at J to 10 bases, leaving 11 bases not matched to a gene. The germline CDR1 and CDR2 sequences are SEHNR and FQNEAQ (reference sequence). In nucleotides, the CDR3 is TGTGCCAGCAGCCGAACAGGGGGCAATGAGCTAGCTTTCTTT. It encodes CASSRTGGNELAFF.

This clone was seen just once. The J gene is TRBJ2-3, the V gene TRBV10-1; a possible D gene is TRBD1 (5 bases). The CDR3 covers 14 residues. V lost 4 bases and J lost 2, with 10 bases in between. Germline assignment: CDR1 WNHNN and CDR2 SYGVQD (reference sequence). In DNA, the CDR3 is TGCGCCAGCAGTGGGGGCAGATTCACAGATACGCAGTATTTT. Protein: CASSGGRFTDTQYF.

The V and J genes are TRBV6-1 and TRBJ1-1; possibly TRBD1 for D (6 bases). V was cut by 3 bases and J by 5 bases, with 13 bases left in between. This CDR3 comprises 14 residues. The V gene's germline CDR1 is MNHNS and CDR2 SASEGT. DNA of the CDR3: TGTGCCAGCAGTGAGGCAGGGGATCGGACTGAAGCTTTCTTT. Translation: CASSEAGDRTEAFF.